This T cell receptor (beta chain) was sequenced for a study of cytomegalovirus exposure and HLA in healthy donors. Whole-study results and caveats: The majority of CMV-associated TCR beta chains were reported as apparently HLA-restricted in a later analysis. The likely explanation for a cluster of highly shared sequence variants was sequencing artifact.

There are 13 residues in the CDR3. V lost 5 bases, J lost 3 bases, and 4 bases stayed unmatched. Germline CDR1 SGHVS, CDR2 FQNEAQ. As for this clone: The antigen is not known.

The PCR was carried out with 60 Vbeta primers and 13 Jbeta primers. Assay: immunoSEQ multiplex PCR; the TCRdb copy retains only in-frame clones and omits some. The repertoire includes about 110,000 clones, over 65% of them detected once, and around 1.3% sits in the top ten. The TCR was taken from a woman in her twenties or thirties in good health and CMV-seronegative. This chain connects TRBV7-8 to TRBJ2-7, with TRBD2 matching over 7 bases. Sequencing input: PBMCs. The CDR3 loop reads CASSRDYDYEQYF. The CDR3 nucleotides read TGTGCCAGCAGCCGGGACTACGACTACGAGCAGTACTTC.